Below are 20 T cell receptor beta chains sequenced from a single sample in a study of T cell repertoires in cytomegalovirus infection. TCRdb independently ran MiXCR on the reads; one entry per CDR3 protein. The table has 400,000 or so distinct CDR3 sequences, 31% seen once. Material for sequencing was PBMCs. The origin of the receptors is a human donor in good health (CMV status not recorded). Some clones in this sample may be carry-over from other donors' samples.

V is TRBV4-3 and J is TRBJ1-1; TRBD1 aligns across 11 bases. Germline loops: CDR1 LGHNA, CDR2 YSLEER. The CDR3 is 15 amino acids. Unmatched junction bases numbered 7, after V lost 3 bases and J lost 7 bases. The CDR3 protein is CASSHYGQGANEAFF. Here the CDR3 DNA reads TGCGCCAGCAGCCACTACGGACAGGGGGCGAATGAAGCTTTCTTT.

The chain has TRBV6-6 and TRBJ2-3, with 13 bases aligning to TRBD2. J lost 2 bases, V lost 2 bases, and 4 bases had no gene match. Looked up from germline, CDR1 is MNHNY and CDR2 is SVGAGI (reference sequence). This CDR3 comprises 17 residues. CDR3 nucleotide sequence: TGTGCCAGCAGTTACGAGGGACTAGCGGGGATCACAGATACGCAGTATTTT. It encodes CASSYEGLAGITDTQYF.

This clonotype has ten or more counts. This chain connects TRBV7-8 to TRBJ2-3; TRBD2 matches 9 bases. Trimming cost V 6 bases and J 2 bases; bases outside gene matches: 12. CDR1 is SGHVS and CDR2 is FQNEAQ in the germline V gene. CDR3 size: 17 residues. CDR3 nucleotides: TGTGCCAGCAGACCGTTATGGCGGGGGGGCGACACAGATACGCAGTATTTT. Protein product: CASRPLWRGGDTDTQYF. The entire variable domain, with the rest obtained from reference TRBV7-8 and TRBJ2-3, is as follows: GAGVSQSPRYKVAKRGQDVALRCDPISGHVSLFWYQQALGQGPEFLTYFQNEAQLDKSGLPSDRFFAERPEGSVSTLKIQRTQQEDSAVYLCASRPLWRGGDTDTQYFGPGTRLTVL.

V gene TRBV20-1 combines with J gene TRBJ2-3, with D perhaps matching TRBD2 (5 bases). The V end lost 2 bases, the J end lost 3 bases, and 12 bases lay between the germline ends. Per the germline V gene, CDR1 is DFQATT and CDR2 is SNEGSKA (reference sequence). This CDR3 is 14 amino acids long. The CDR3 bases are TGCAGTGCTAGACCCCCCAGGACTACAGATACGCAGTATTTT. The encoded protein is CSARPPRTTDTQYF.

This clonotype was recorded many times. The chain joins TRBV12-3 or TRBV12-4 to TRBJ2-3; D ambiguous. Between the trimmed V and J ends, which lost 4 bases and 4 bases, there was a span of 12 bases. The CDR3 contains 14 residues. DNA for the CDR3: TGTGCCAGCAGTTCCCAGGTTGGGGCAGATACGCAGTATTTT. This encodes CASSSQVGADTQYF.

This clonotype was detected ten times or more. V gene TRBV7-2 combines with J gene TRBJ2-3, with D uncertain. The CDR3 consists of 15 residues. Germline V gene lookup returns CDR1 SGHTA and CDR2 FQGNSA. V lost 1 base and J lost 0, with 8 bases in between. CDR3 DNA: TGTGCCAGCAGCTTAGTCTTACTCAGCACAGATACGCAGTATTTT. The encoded protein is CASSLVLLSTDTQYF.

This clonotype appeared a single time. The chain combines TRBV11-2 with TRBJ2-1, with TRBD2 matching over 8 bases. With 2 bases clipped from V and 0 bases from J, the junction kept 9 bases outside the gene matches. The germline V gene has CDR1 SGHAT and CDR2 FQNNGV. This CDR3 comprises 18 residues. CDR3: CASSLSTPGGLSYNEQFF. DNA of the CDR3: TGTGCCAGCAGCTTATCGACCCCGGGGGGGCTCTCCTACAATGAGCAGTTCTTC.

For this clonotype: A much larger clone lies a single base off, so this may be a read error. The J gene is TRBJ1-4, the V gene TRBV7-8; D is possibly TRBD1 (5 bases). The germline V gene encodes CDR1 SGHVS and CDR2 FQNEAQ. CDR3 length: 15 residues. V lost 2 bases, J lost 3 bases, and 10 bases lay in between. As DNA, the CDR3 is TGTGCCAGCAGCTTATCAGGGCTGGCTAATGAAAAACTGTTTTTT. This translates into CASSLSGLANEKLFF.

Remarks on this clonotype: The junction and the germline gene differ at one end; a read error may be behind it. The chain recombines TRBV19 with TRBJ2-2; no firm D call. The CDR3 extends over 14 amino acids. The germline V gene encodes CDR1 LNHDA and CDR2 SQIVND (reference sequence). The CDR3 bases are TGTGCCAGTACCAAGGACGCGAACACCGTGGAGCTGTTTTTT. Its translation is CASTKDANTVELFF.

Details on this clonotype: The junction departs from germline at one end; a sequencing error may be responsible. The rearrangement links TRBV10-2 to TRBJ2-3, with 7 bases fitting TRBD2. The germline V gene encodes CDR1 WSHSY and CDR2 SAAADI. This CDR3 is 13 amino acids long. CDR3: CTSGVTSTDTQYF. The CDR3 region has the DNA TGCACCAGCGGGGTAACTAGCACAGATACGCAGTATTTT.

The table lists this clonotype with a few counts. The V and J genes are TRBV25-1 and TRBJ1-5; a possible D gene is TRBD1 (6 bases). The germline V gene has CDR1 MGHDK and CDR2 SYGVNS. This CDR3 comprises 16 residues. The V gene lost 5 bases and the J gene lost 4 bases, with 18 bases spanning the gap. CDR3 region: CASSSVGTTLNQPQHF. Written as DNA, the CDR3 is TGTGCCAGCAGTTCGGTCGGGACAACCTTAAATCAGCCCCAGCATTTT.

The chain recombines TRBV7-3 with TRBJ2-1, with D possibly being TRBD1 (5 bases). This CDR3 region has 14 residues. Trimming removed 5 bases at V and 8 bases at J, with 16 bases between. CDR1 SGHTA and CDR2 FQGTGA come from the germline V gene. The CDR3 bases are TGTGCCAGCAGCCACACGCCGGGCAGGGATGAGCAGTTCTTC. Amino acids: CASSHTPGRDEQFF.

The V and J genes are TRBV4-1 and TRBJ2-3; D not certain. CDR1 MGHRA and CDR2 YSYEKL come from the germline V gene. V lost 0 bases, J lost 4 bases, and 5 bases lay in between. This CDR3 comprises 13 residues. The CDR3 sequence is CASSQDPPDTQYF. The CDR3 bases are TGCGCCAGCAGCCAAGATCCGCCAGATACGCAGTATTTT.

This clonotype was counted many times. This chain uses TRBV28 with TRBJ1-1; 7 nucleotides line up with TRBD1. Losses at the gene ends were 2 bases for V and 6 bases for J; bases not matched to a gene: 9. CDR3 length equals 15 residues. Germline CDR1 is MDHEN and CDR2 is SYDVKM. CDR3 bases: TGTGCCAGCAGTTTACTGCGGACAGGTATATCTGAAGCTTTCTTT. This gives the protein CASSLLRTGISEAFF.

The chain uses TRBV6-2 or TRBV6-3 and TRBJ1-5; D is undetermined. The germline V gene has CDR1 MNHEY and CDR2 SVGEGT. This CDR3 spans 12 amino acids. V was cut by 2 bases and J by 8 bases, with 7 bases left in between. Here the CDR3 DNA reads TGTGCCAGCAGTTACACCCTGAAGCCCCAGCATTTT. Protein: CASSYTLKPQHF.

The table lists this clonotype with a few counts. This rearrangement joins TRBV15 to TRBJ1-1, with D hard to call. The CDR3 consists of 16 residues. V was shortened by 0 bases and J by 4 bases, with 15 bases between the two germline ends. Germline V gene data show CDR1 as LNHNV and CDR2 as YYDKDF (reference sequence). The CDR3 sequence is CATSRDLPGWATEAFF. The CDR3 coding sequence is TGTGCCACCAGCAGAGATCTGCCCGGGTGGGCCACTGAAGCTTTCTTT.

This clonotype was counted many times. The chain recombines TRBV7-3 with TRBJ2-1, with 10 bases fitting TRBD2. The V gene end was trimmed by 2 bases and the J gene end by 7 bases; junction bases not matched to a gene: 11. Per the germline V gene, CDR1 is SGHTA and CDR2 is FQGTGA. The CDR3 loop spans 17 amino acids. CDR3: CASSLGGLAGALNEQFF. The CDR3 DNA is TGTGCCAGCAGCTTAGGGGGCCTAGCGGGGGCCTTAAATGAGCAGTTCTTC. The full variable domain, its missing parts supplied by reference TRBV7-3 and TRBJ2-1, is GAGVSQTPSNKVTEKGKYVELRCDPISGHTALYWYRQSLGQGPEFLIYFQGTGAADDSGLPNDRFFAVRPEGSVSTLKIQRTERGDSAVYLCASSLGGLAGALNEQFFGPGTRLTVL.

With regard to this clonotype: Because the CDR3 is missing its conserved closing phenylalanine or tryptophan, this is likely a read error. The chain employs TRBV7-6 and TRBJ1-4, with 10 bases matching TRBD1. V gave up 1 base and J gave up 14 bases; unmatched junction bases: 13. The CDR3 loop spans 16 amino acids. CDR1 and CDR2 (germline): SGHVS, FNYEAQ. The CDR3 DNA sequence: TGTGCCAGCAGCTTAGTGGGGACAGGGGAGAGTGCAAACCTGTTTTGT. Residues: CASSLVGTGESANLFC.

This clonotype was counted between two and nine times. J is TRBJ2-3 and V is TRBV5-1, with TRBD1 identical over 8 bases. The CDR3 totals 16 residues. The J segment lost 6 bases and the V segment lost 0 bases, leaving 9 bases of the junction unmatched. Germline CDR1 SGHRS, CDR2 YFSETQ. The CDR3 DNA reads TGCGCCAGCAGCTTGGATTGGACAGGGTTCGAGGATACGCAGTATTTT. Translated, it gives CASSLDWTGFEDTQYF.

This clonotype was counted a few times. The J gene is TRBJ1-5, the V gene TRBV19; TRBD1 matches at 7 bases. The CDR3 sequence is 14 residues long. The trim removed 8 bases at V and 3 bases at J, leaving 7 bases unmatched. Germline CDR1 is LNHDA and CDR2 is SQIVND (reference sequence). CDR3 in amino acids: CASGITGVNQPQHF. The CDR3, as DNA: TGTGCCAGTGGAATAACAGGGGTCAATCAGCCCCAGCATTTT.